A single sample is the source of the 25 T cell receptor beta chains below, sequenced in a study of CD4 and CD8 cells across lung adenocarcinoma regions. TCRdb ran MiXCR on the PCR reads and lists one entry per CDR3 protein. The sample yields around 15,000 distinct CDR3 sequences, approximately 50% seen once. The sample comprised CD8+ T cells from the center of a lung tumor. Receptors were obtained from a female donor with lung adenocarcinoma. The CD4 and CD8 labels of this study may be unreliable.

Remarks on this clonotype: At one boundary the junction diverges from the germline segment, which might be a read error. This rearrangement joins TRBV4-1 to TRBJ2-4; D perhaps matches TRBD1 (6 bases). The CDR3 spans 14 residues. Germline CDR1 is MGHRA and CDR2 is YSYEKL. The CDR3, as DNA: TGCGCCAGCAGGGGGCTGGGGGCCCAAGACACTCAGTATTTC. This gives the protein CASRGLGAQDTQYF.

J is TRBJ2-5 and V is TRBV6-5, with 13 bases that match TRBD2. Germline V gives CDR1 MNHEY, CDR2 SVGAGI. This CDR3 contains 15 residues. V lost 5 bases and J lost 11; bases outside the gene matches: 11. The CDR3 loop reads CASSTSGGAREEQYF. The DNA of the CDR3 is TGTGCCAGCAGTACTAGCGGGGGGGCACGGGAGGAGCAGTACTTC.

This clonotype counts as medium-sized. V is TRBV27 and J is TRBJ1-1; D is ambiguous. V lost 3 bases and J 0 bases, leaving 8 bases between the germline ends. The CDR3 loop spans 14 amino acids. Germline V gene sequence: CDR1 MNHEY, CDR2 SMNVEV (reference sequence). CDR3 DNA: TGTGCCAGCAGTTTGGGAGCACTGAACACTGAAGCTTTCTTT. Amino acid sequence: CASSLGALNTEAFF.

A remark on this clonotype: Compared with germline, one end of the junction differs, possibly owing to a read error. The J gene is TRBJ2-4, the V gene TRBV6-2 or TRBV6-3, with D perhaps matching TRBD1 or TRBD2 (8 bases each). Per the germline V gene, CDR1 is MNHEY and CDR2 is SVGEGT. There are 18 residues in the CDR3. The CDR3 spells CASTDRGPARGAKNIQYF. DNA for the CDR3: TGTGCCAGCACCGACAGGGGACCGGCGCGGGGGGCCAAAAACATTCAGTACTTT.

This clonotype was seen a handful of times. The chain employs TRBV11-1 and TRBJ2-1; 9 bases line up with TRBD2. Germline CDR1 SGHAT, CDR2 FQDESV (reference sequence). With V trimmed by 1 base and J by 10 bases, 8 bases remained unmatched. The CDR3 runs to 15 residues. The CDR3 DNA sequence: TGTGCCAGCAGCTTAGTCGCGCTAGCGGGGAGGGAGCAGTTCTTC. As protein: CASSLVALAGREQFF.

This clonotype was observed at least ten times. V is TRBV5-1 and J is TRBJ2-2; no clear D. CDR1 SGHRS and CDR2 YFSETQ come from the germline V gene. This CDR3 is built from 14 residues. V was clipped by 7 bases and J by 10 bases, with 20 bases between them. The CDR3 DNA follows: TGCGCCAGCGCCCCACGGGCGGCCCGGATGGAGCTGTTTTTT. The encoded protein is CASAPRAARMELFF.

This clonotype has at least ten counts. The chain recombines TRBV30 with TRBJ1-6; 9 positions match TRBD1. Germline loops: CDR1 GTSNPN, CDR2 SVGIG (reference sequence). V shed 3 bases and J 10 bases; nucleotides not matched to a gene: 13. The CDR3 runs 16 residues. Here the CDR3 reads CAWRASGQGVGSPLHF. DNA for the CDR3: TGTGCCTGGAGGGCCTCGGGACAGGGTGTCGGCTCACCCCTCCACTTT.

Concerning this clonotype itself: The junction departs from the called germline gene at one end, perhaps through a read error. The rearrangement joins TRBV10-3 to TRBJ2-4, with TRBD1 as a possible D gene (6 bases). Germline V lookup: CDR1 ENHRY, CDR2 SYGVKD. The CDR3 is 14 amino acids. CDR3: CGVRGVLATNTQYF. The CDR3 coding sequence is TGTGGCGTCAGGGGAGTGTTAGCCACAAATACTCAGTATTTC.

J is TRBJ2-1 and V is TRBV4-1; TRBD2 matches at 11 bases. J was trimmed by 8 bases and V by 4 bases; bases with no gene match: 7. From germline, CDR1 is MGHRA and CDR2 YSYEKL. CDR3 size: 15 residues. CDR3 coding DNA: TGCGCCAGCAGCCCACGGACTAGCGGGTGGGATGAGCAGTTCTTC. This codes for CASSPRTSGWDEQFF.

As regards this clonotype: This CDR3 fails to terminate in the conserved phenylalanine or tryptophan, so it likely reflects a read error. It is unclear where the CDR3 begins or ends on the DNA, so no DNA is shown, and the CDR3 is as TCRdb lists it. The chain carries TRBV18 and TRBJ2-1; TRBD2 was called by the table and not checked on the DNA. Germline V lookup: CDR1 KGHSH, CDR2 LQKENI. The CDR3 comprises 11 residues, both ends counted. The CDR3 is CAQLTRSPSPP.

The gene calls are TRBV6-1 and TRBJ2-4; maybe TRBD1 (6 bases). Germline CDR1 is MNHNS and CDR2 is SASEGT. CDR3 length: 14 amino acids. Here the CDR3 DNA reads TGTGCGGGCAGTGGGGGCCGTGGGCAAGACACCCAGTACTTC. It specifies CAGSGGRGQDTQYF.

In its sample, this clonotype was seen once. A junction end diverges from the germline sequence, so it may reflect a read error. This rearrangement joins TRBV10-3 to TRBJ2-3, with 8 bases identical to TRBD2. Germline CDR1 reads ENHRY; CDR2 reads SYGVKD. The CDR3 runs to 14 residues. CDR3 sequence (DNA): TGTGCGGGCTCGGGGGGGATAGTAGGAGAGACGCAGTATTTC. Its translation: CAGSGGIVGETQYF.

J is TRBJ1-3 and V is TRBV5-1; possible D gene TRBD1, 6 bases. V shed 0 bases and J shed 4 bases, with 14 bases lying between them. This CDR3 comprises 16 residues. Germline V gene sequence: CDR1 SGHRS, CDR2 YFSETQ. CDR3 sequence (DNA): TGCGCCAGCAGCTTGGCCGGGGGCAGGGGCGGAAACACCATATATTTT. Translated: CASSLAGGRGGNTIYF.

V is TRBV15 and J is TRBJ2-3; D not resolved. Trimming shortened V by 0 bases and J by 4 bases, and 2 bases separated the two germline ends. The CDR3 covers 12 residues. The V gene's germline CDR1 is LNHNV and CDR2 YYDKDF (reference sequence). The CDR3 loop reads CATSREADTQYF. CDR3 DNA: TGTGCCACCAGCAGAGAAGCAGATACGCAGTATTTT.

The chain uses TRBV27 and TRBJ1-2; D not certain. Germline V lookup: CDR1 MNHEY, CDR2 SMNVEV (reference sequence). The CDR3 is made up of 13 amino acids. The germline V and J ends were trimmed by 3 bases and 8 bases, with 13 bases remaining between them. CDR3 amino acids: CASSFLDGWGYTF. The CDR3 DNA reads TGTGCCAGCAGTTTCTTGGACGGATGGGGCTACACCTTC.

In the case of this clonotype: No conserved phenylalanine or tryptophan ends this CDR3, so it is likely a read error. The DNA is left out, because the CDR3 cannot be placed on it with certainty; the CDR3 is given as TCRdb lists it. CDR3 loop: CASITVSRVP. The chain uses TRBV10-1 and TRBJ2-1; no DNA check was done on the table's D call, TRBD1. Germline CDR1 reads WNHNN; CDR2 reads SYGVQD (reference sequence). Including both end residues, the CDR3 is 10 amino acids long.

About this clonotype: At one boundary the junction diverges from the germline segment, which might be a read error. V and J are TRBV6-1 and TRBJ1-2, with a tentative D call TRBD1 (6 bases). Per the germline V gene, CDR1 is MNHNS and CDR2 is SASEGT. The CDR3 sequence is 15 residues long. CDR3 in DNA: TGTGCCAGCAGCAACCAAGGGGGGGCCGACTATAGCTACACCTTC. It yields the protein CASSNQGGADYSYTF.

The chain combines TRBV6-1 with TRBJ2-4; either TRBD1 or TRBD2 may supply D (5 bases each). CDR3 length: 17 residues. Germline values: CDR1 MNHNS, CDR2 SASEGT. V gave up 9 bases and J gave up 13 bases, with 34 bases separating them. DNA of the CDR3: TGTGCCAGGAGCCGCCGACTGGGGCTGGGAGCCACAAATACGCAGTACTTC. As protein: CARSRRLGLGATNTQYF.

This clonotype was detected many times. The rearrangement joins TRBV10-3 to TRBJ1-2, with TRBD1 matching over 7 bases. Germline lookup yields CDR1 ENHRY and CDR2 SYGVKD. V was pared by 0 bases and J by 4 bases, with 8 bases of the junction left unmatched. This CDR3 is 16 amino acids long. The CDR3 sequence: CAISESTGDLFYGYTF. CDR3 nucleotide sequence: TGTGCCATCAGTGAGTCTACAGGGGATCTGTTCTATGGCTACACCTTC.

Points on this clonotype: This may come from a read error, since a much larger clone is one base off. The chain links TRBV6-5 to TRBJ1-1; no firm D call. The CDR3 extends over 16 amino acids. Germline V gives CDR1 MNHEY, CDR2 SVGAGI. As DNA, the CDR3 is TGTGTCAGCAGTTACTTCGGGTTCGACATGAACACTGAAGCTTTCTTT. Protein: CVSSYFGFDMNTEAFF.

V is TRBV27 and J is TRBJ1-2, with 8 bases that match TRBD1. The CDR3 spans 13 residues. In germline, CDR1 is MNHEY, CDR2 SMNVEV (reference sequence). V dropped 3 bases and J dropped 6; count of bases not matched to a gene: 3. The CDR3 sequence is CASSFTGGNGYTF. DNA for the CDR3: TGTGCCAGCAGTTTTACAGGGGGAAATGGCTACACCTTC.

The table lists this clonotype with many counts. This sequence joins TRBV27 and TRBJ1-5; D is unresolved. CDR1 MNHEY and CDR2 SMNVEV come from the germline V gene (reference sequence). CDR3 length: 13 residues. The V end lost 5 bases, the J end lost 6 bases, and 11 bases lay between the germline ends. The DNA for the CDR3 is TGTGCCAGCAGTGTAGAGGGAGGTCAGCCCCAGCATTTT. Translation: CASSVEGGQPQHF.

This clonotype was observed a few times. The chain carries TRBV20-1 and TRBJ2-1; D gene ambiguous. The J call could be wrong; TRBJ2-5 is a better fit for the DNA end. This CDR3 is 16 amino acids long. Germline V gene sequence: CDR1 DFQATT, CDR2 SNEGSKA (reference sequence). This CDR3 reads CSASLRPSAAQETQYF. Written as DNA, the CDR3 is TGCAGTGCTAGCCTGCGGCCCTCGGCAGCCCAAGAGACCCAGTACTTC.

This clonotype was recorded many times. CDR3 amino acids: CASSFQGATEAFF. CDR3 coding DNA: TGCGCCAGCAGCTTCCAGGGGGCAACTGAAGCTTTCTTT. The chain joins TRBV5-1 to TRBJ1-1; 8 nucleotides agree with TRBD1. From germline, CDR1 is SGHRS and CDR2 YFSETQ. CDR3 length equals 13 residues. Trimming at V came to 2 bases and at J to 5 bases, leaving 2 bases not matched to a gene.

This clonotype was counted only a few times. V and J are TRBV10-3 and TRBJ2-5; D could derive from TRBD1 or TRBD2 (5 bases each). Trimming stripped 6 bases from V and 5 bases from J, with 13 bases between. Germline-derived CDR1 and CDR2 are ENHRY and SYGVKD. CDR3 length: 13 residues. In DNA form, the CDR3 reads TGTGCCATCAGGGGGGACGTCGGGGAGACCCAGTACTTC. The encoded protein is CAIRGDVGETQYF.